Listed here are 18 T cell receptor beta chains from one sample, sequenced in a study of blood T cell repertoires in COVID-19. The protocol was immunoSEQ multiplex PCR, while the TCRdb copy is restricted to in-frame clones and leaves out a portion. This sample has about 140,000 clones; about 80% occur once, and the top ten carry less than 9.5%. The sequencing input was peripheral blood. The receptors originated from a human donor in a cohort sampled during active COVID-19.

This clone was observed a single time. The chain couples TRBV6-5 to TRBJ1-4; D gene uncertain. This CDR3 contains 14 residues. CDR1 and CDR2 from the germline V gene are MNHEY and SVGAGI. The V end lost 2 bases, the J end lost 4 bases, and 8 bases lay between the germline ends. CDR3 amino acids: CASSYTALNEKLFF. CDR3 coding DNA: TGTGCCAGCAGTTACACAGCCCTTAATGAAAAACTGTTTTTT.

The gene calls are TRBV10-3 and TRBJ1-1; 10 bases are shared with TRBD1. Germline-derived CDR1 and CDR2 are ENHRY and SYGVKD. The CDR3 length is 14 residues. With V trimmed by 7 bases and J by 5 bases, 7 bases remained unmatched. The chain's CDR3 is CAIKTGGELTEAFF. The DNA of the CDR3 is TGTGCCATCAAGACAGGGGGCGAATTAACTGAAGCTTTCTTT.

The chain links TRBV11-2 to TRBJ2-7, with D perhaps TRBD1 (6 bases). Trimming took off 1 base at V and 6 bases at J, with 19 bases between the two ends. Germline V gene sequence: CDR1 SGHAT, CDR2 FQNNGV. This CDR3 is 16 amino acids long. The CDR3 DNA sequence: TGTGCCAGCAGCTTAGTACGTGGGACACTCCCCCCCGAGCAGTACTTC. Its translation: CASSLVRGTLPPEQYF.

The chain joins TRBV4-1 to TRBJ1-1; 10 bases align to TRBD1. CDR3 length: 17 residues. The germline gives CDR1 MGHRA, CDR2 YSYEKL. The trim removed 4 bases at V and 5 bases at J, leaving 13 bases unmatched. CDR3 sequence: CASSPRDRGASRTEAFF. CDR3 DNA: TGCGCCAGCAGCCCCCGGGACAGGGGCGCTTCAAGAACTGAAGCTTTCTTT.

The J gene is TRBJ2-5, the V gene TRBV7-9; 11 nucleotides match TRBD2. The V gene end was trimmed by 2 bases and the J gene end by 5 bases; junction bases not matched to a gene: 7. The germline V gene has CDR1 SEHNR and CDR2 FQNEAQ (reference sequence). The CDR3 is 16 residues long. This CDR3 reads CASSLKVVAGGETQYF. CDR3 DNA sequence: TGTGCCAGCAGCTTAAAGGTTGTAGCGGGGGGGGAGACCCAGTACTTC.

The chain combines TRBV7-2 with TRBJ1-1; 11 nucleotides align to TRBD1. CDR1 and CDR2 from the germline V gene are SGHTA and FQGNSA. V was clipped by 5 bases and J by 7 bases; unmatched bases: 6. The CDR3 has 14 residues. CDR3 DNA: TGTGCCAGCAGCCTGGACAGGGGGCGGATTGAAGCTTTCTTT. Protein sequence: CASSLDRGRIEAFF. Combining the CDR3 with reference TRBV7-2 and TRBJ1-1 gives the whole variable domain GAGVSQSPSNKVTEKGKDVELRCDPISGHTALYWYRQSLGQGLEFLIYFQGNSAPDKSGLPSDRFSAERTGGSVSTLTIQRTQQEDSAVYLCASSLDRGRIEAFFGQGTRLTVV.

V is TRBV18 and J is TRBJ2-7; D is perhaps TRBD2 (5 bases). V gave up 9 bases and J gave up 2 bases, with 14 bases separating them. Germline-derived CDR1 and CDR2 are KGHSH and LQKENI. CDR3 length: 13 residues. The DNA for the CDR3 is TGTGCCAGTTCTTACGGGGAGACCTACGAGCAGTACTTC. This gives the protein CASSYGETYEQYF.

The chain carries TRBV6-5 and TRBJ2-2, with no clear D. Germline CDR1 and CDR2: MNHEY and SVGAGI. V was trimmed by 11 bases and J by 4 bases, leaving 11 bases between them. This CDR3 spans 12 amino acids. The CDR3 DNA follows: TGTGCCCTTCCAGGCTCCACCGGGGAGCTGTTTTTT. It is translated as CALPGSTGELFF.

The CDR3 spells CASSLRGQGGGYTF. The DNA for the CDR3 is TGTGCCAGCAGCTTGAGAGGCCAGGGGGGCGGCTACACCTTC. The chain links TRBV5-4 to TRBJ1-2; the match to TRBD1 covers 7 bases. Germline V gene data show CDR1 as SGHNT and CDR2 as YYREEE (reference sequence). V was clipped by 1 base and J by 8 bases; unmatched bases: 8. CDR3 length: 14 amino acids. Full variable domain (remainder filled in from reference TRBV5-4 and TRBJ1-2): ETGVTQSPTHLIKTRGQQVTLRCSSQSGHNTVSWYQQALGQGPQFIFQYYREEENGRGNFPPRFSGLQFPNYSSELNVNALELDDSALYLCASSLRGQGGGYTFGSGTRLTVV.

The chain employs TRBV28 and TRBJ1-1, with D unclear. This CDR3 spans 12 amino acids. CDR1 is MDHEN, CDR2 SYDVKM, per germline. Trimming cost V 4 bases and J 5 bases, with 8 bases left between them. The CDR3 nucleotides are TGTGCCAGCAGTTCGAGGTCGACTGAAGCTTTCTTT. This gives the protein CASSSRSTEAFF.

The chain recombines TRBV7-9 with TRBJ2-5; TRBD2 aligns across 12 bases. The V and J ends lost 5 bases and 2 bases, in that order; junction bases with no gene match: 6. Germline V gene sequence: CDR1 SEHNR, CDR2 FQNEAQ (reference sequence). This CDR3 comprises 16 residues. The CDR3 here is CASSLTSGGPQETQYF. The CDR3 region has the DNA TGTGCCAGCAGCCTGACTAGCGGGGGACCACAAGAGACCCAGTACTTC.

This clone was found many times. V is TRBV5-1 and J is TRBJ2-1, with 11 bases lining up with TRBD2. Trimming at V came to 2 bases and at J to 6 bases, leaving 7 bases not matched to a gene. The V gene's germline CDR1 is SGHRS and CDR2 YFSETQ. The CDR3 sequence is 16 residues long. CDR3 amino acids: CASSLGASGGSNEQFF. The DNA of the CDR3 is TGCGCCAGCAGCTTAGGTGCTAGCGGGGGGTCCAATGAGCAGTTCTTC.

The chain carries TRBV6-6 and TRBJ2-7, with 8 bases matching TRBD2. V trimming: 6 bases; J trimming: 2 bases; junction bases outside the gene matches: 6. This CDR3 spans 14 amino acids. Germline V gene lookup returns CDR1 MNHNY and CDR2 SVGAGI (reference sequence). The CDR3 DNA follows: TGTGCCAGCAGACCGGGACTAGTGGCCTACGAGCAGTACTTC. Residues: CASRPGLVAYEQYF.

The V gene is TRBV29-1, the J gene TRBJ2-3, with 8 bases lining up with TRBD2. The germline CDR1 and CDR2 sequences are SQVTM and ANQGSEA. This CDR3 is 16 amino acids long. The V segment lost 4 bases and the J segment 0 bases; nucleotides outside the gene matches: 9. The CDR3 nucleotides are TGCAGCGTTGTAGGGAAACAGCGGGGGAGCACAGATACGCAGTATTTT. It yields the protein CSVVGKQRGSTDTQYF.

The chain employs TRBV28 and TRBJ1-2; D gene ambiguous. In germline, CDR1 is MDHEN, CDR2 SYDVKM. This CDR3 comprises 13 residues. The V gene lost 3 bases and the J gene lost 4 bases, with 9 bases spanning the gap. CDR3 protein: CASSFTDAYGYTF. The CDR3 DNA follows: TGTGCCAGCAGTTTTACAGACGCCTATGGCTACACCTTC.

The rearrangement uses TRBV9 and TRBJ1-2, with D maybe TRBD1 (6 bases). The CDR3 extends over 14 amino acids. The V gene lost 4 bases and the J gene lost 0 bases, with 10 bases spanning the gap. Germline CDR1 and CDR2: SGDLS and YYNGEE. CDR3 loop: CASSPRDTNYGYTF. The CDR3 DNA is TGTGCCAGCAGCCCACGGGACACTAACTATGGCTACACCTTC.

The chain recombines TRBV27 with TRBJ2-7; possible D gene TRBD1, 6 bases. CDR1 is MNHEY and CDR2 is SMNVEV in the germline V gene (reference sequence). V dropped 5 bases and J dropped 6 bases, with 23 bases sitting between them. The CDR3 is 16 residues long. CDR3 nucleotide sequence: TGTGCCAGCAGTGCCGCAGGGGCCCAGTTAGGCCCCGAGCAGTACTTC. It specifies CASSAAGAQLGPEQYF.

The V and J genes are TRBV2 and TRBJ1-1; D is ambiguous. This CDR3 contains 13 residues. Trimming shortened V by 7 bases and J by 1 base, and 10 bases separated the two germline ends. The germline V gene encodes CDR1 SNHLY and CDR2 FYNNEI. The CDR3 DNA reads as TGTGCCAGCACCCCCGAGTGGAACACTGAAGCTTTCTTT. It specifies CASTPEWNTEAFF.